What follows are 12 T cell receptor beta chains derived from one specimen sequenced in a study of CD4+ T cells in melanoma. The method was immunoSEQ multiplex PCR; TCRdb's version includes in-frame clones alone and lacks a portion of them. The repertoire holds around 13,000 clones, with about 64% as singletons. Sequencing was performed on cells from a culture (not recorded whether cultured in vitro). The receptors derive from a human donor with melanoma.

The chain joins TRBV6-1 to TRBJ1-6; 12 bases align to TRBD1. Trimming removed 5 bases from V and 11 bases from J; junction bases left unmatched: 7. The CDR3 contains 15 residues. Per germline, CDR1 MNHNS and CDR2 SASEGT. This chain's CDR3 is CASSRGGTGGPPLHF. CDR3 DNA sequence: TGTGCCAGCAGTCGGGGGGGGACAGGGGGCCCACCCCTCCACTTT.

This clone was detected a few times. The chain is built from TRBV27 and TRBJ1-5, with D uncertain. The CDR3 consists of 14 residues. V lost 2 bases and J lost 0, with 5 bases in between. Germline CDR1 reads MNHEY; CDR2 reads SMNVEV (reference sequence). The CDR3 reads CASSLMGSNQPQHF. In DNA form, the CDR3 reads TGTGCCAGCAGTTTAATGGGTAGCAATCAGCCCCAGCATTTT.

This clone has only a few counts. The chain combines TRBV10-3 with TRBJ1-5; D may be TRBD1 (5 bases). The CDR3 sequence is 16 residues long. V lost 1 base and J lost 7, with 17 bases in between. Germline V gene data show CDR1 as ENHRY and CDR2 as SYGVKD. The CDR3, as DNA: TGTGCCATCAGTGAGTGGGGGAACTCTGGTGGGCAGCCCCAGCATTTT. Translated, it gives CAISEWGNSGGQPQHF.

The rearrangement joins TRBV27 to TRBJ2-5; 10 positions match TRBD2. V lost 6 bases to trimming and J lost 4 bases; unmatched junction nucleotides: 11. The V gene's germline CDR1 is MNHEY and CDR2 SMNVEV (reference sequence). The CDR3 runs to 16 residues. This chain's CDR3 is CASSTIAGGGRETQYF. The CDR3 DNA sequence: TGTGCCAGCAGCACCATAGCGGGGGGAGGTCGAGAGACCCAGTACTTC.

The chain combines TRBV5-4 with TRBJ2-3; D perhaps matches TRBD2 (6 bases). This CDR3 has 15 amino acids. V lost 4 bases and J 5 bases, leaving 17 bases between the germline ends. Per germline, CDR1 SGHNT and CDR2 YYREEE (reference sequence). In nucleotides, the CDR3 is TGTGCCAGCAGCACACCACGGGGGTTCGAAGATACGCAGTATTTT. Its protein is CASSTPRGFEDTQYF.

The chain is built from TRBV29-1 and TRBJ1-1; D is unresolved. Trimming left V 3 bases short and J 4 bases short, with 15 bases between. The CDR3 covers 14 residues. Germline CDR1 SQVTM, CDR2 ANQGSEA. The CDR3 DNA follows: TGCAGCGTTGACAGAGTTTACGCGTCCACTGAAGCTTTCTTT. It yields the protein CSVDRVYASTEAFF.

The genes are TRBV6-5 and TRBJ1-1; TRBD1 is a possible D gene (6 bases). Germline V gives CDR1 MNHEY, CDR2 SVGAGI. Trimming cost V 10 bases and J 1 base, with 16 bases left between them. The CDR3 extends over 14 amino acids. The CDR3 loop is CATKLRGRNTEAFF. In DNA, the CDR3 is TGTGCCACCAAACTCCGGGGGCGGAACACTGAAGCTTTCTTT.

The chain links TRBV4-2 to TRBJ1-2; D remains unclear. The germline V and J ends were trimmed by 4 bases and 2 bases, with 8 bases remaining between them. The length of the CDR3 is 13 residues. Germline V gives CDR1 LGHNA, CDR2 YNFKEQ. This chain's CDR3 is CASSRGENYGYTF. DNA of the CDR3: TGTGCCAGCAGCCGGGGTGAGAACTATGGCTACACCTTC.

The chain couples TRBV18 to TRBJ2-1; D may match TRBD1 or TRBD2 (5 bases each). The CDR3 is 14 residues long. Germline V gives CDR1 KGHSH, CDR2 LQKENI. V dropped 3 bases and J dropped 6 bases, with 12 bases sitting between them. The CDR3 nucleotides are TGTGCCAGCTCACCCTCGGACGGGACCAATGAGCAGTTCTTC. It translates to CASSPSDGTNEQFF.

This sequence joins TRBV19 and TRBJ2-4; D ambiguous. The germline gives CDR1 LNHDA, CDR2 SQIVND (reference sequence). V shed 7 bases and J shed 11 bases, with 12 bases lying between them. This CDR3 has 11 amino acids. CDR3 protein: CASTETGLQYF. The CDR3 nucleotides are TGTGCCAGTACCGAGACGGGCCTTCAGTACTTC. Full variable domain (missing parts from reference TRBV19 and TRBJ2-4): DGGITQSPKYLFRKEGQNVTLSCEQNLNHDAMYWYRQDPGQGLRLIYYSQIVNDFQKGDIAEGYSVSREKKESFPLTVTSAQKNPTAFYLCASTETGLQYFGAGTRLSVL.

The table lists this clone with a few counts. This chain's CDR3 is CASSQQARDRGLDEQFF. The CDR3 DNA follows: TGTGCCAGCAGCCAGCAAGCCCGGGACAGGGGGCTGGATGAGCAGTTCTTC. The V and J genes are TRBV4-2 and TRBJ2-1; 12 bases align to TRBD1. V dropped 3 bases and J dropped 8; count of bases not matched to a gene: 11. CDR1 is LGHNA and CDR2 is YNFKEQ in the germline V gene. The CDR3 totals 17 residues.

V and J are TRBV7-2 and TRBJ2-1; D might be TRBD2 (6 bases). CDR1 is SGHTA, CDR2 FQGNSA, per germline. Between the trimmed V and J ends, which lost 5 bases and 15 bases, there was a span of 20 bases. The CDR3 extends over 13 amino acids. The DNA of the CDR3 is TGTGCCAGCAGCACCTCCACCGGGACTGGCGGGTTCTTC. Amino acids: CASSTSTGTGGFF.